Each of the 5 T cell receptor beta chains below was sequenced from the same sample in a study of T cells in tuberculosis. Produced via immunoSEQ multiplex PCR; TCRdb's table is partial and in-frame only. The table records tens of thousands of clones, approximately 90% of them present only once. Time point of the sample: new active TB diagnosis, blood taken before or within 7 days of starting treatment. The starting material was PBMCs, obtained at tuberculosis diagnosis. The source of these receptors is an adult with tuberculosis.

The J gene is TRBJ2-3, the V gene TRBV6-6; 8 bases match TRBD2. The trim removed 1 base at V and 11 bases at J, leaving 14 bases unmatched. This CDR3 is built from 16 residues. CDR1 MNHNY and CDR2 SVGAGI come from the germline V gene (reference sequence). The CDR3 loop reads CASSYFASGPERLQYF. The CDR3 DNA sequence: TGTGCCAGCAGTTACTTTGCTAGCGGGCCCGAGAGGTTGCAGTATTTT.

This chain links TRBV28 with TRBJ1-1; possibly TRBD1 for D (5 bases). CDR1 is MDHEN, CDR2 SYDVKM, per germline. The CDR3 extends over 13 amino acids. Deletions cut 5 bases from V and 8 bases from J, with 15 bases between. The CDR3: CASSPTATPEAFF. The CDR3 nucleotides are TGTGCCAGCAGTCCGACAGCTACCCCGGAAGCTTTCTTT.

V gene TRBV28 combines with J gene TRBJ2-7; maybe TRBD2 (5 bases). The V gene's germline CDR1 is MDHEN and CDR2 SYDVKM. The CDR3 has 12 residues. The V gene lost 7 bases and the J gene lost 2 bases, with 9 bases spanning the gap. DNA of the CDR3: TGTGCCAGCACGGGGAATACCTACGAGCAGTACGTC. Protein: CASTGNTYEQYV.

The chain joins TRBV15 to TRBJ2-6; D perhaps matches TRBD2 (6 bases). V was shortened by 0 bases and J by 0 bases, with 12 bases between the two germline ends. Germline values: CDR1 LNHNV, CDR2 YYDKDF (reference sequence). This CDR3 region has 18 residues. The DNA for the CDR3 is TGTGCCACCAGCAGAGAAGGCGGGGAAATCTCTGGGGCCAACGTCCTGACTTTC. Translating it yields CATSREGGEISGANVLTF. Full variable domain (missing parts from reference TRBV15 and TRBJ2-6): DAMVIQNPRYQVTQFGKPVTLSCSQTLNHNVMYWYQQKSSQAPKLLFHYYDKDFNNEADTPDNFQSRRPNTSFCFLDIRSPGLGDTAMYLCATSREGGEISGANVLTFGAGSRLTVL.

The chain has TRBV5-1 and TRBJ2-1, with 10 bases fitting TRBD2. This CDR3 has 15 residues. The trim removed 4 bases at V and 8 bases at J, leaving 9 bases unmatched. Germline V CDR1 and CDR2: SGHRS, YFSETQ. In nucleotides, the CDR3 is TGCGCCAGCAGCCACACTAGCGGGGCTGTTCATGAGCAGTTCTTC. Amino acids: CASSHTSGAVHEQFF.